This T cell receptor beta chain was recovered during a study of blood T cell repertoires in COVID-19. As for the study in general: PBMCs, B-cell-depleted T cells, or T cells were the source of the cDNA or gDNA that made up the material.

A single count supports this clone. In the authors' methods: It was from reference gene primer amplification that nucleated cell counts were estimated. TCRdb's table, derived via immunoSEQ multiplex PCR, lists solely in-frame clones and lacks some. V, J and clone size derive from that table, while D and trimming were established from the DNA sequence. The table records approximately 220,000 clones, about 85% of them present only once. CDR3 length: 15 amino acids. Germline V gene sequence: CDR1 MNHEY, CDR2 SMNVEV (reference sequence). The junction had 10 bases not matched to a gene; V was cut back by 6 bases and J by 3 bases.

The clonotype comes from a man between 45 and 60 years old who had recovered from COVID-19. The sequencing input was peripheral blood. This chain connects TRBV27 to TRBJ2-7, with TRBD2 identical over 8 bases. CDR3 in DNA: TGTGCCAGCAGCCTAGAACTAGCGGACTTCTACGAGCAGTACTTC. It codes for CASSLELADFYEQYF.